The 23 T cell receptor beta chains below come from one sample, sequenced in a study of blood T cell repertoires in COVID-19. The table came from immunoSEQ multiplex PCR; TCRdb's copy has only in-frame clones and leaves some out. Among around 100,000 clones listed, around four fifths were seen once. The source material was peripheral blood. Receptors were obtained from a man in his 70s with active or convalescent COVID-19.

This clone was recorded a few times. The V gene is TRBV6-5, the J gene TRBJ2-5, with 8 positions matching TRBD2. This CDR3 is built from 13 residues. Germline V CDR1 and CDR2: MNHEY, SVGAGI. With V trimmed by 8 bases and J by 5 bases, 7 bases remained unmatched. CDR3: CASPPPGGETQYF. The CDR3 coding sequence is TGTGCCAGCCCACCCCCGGGAGGGGAGACCCAGTACTTC.

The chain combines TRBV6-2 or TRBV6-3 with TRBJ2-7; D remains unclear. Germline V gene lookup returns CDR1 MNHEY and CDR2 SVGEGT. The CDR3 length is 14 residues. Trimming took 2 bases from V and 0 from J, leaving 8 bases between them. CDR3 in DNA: TGTGCCAGCAGTTACAGTTCCTACTCCTACGAGCAGTACTTC. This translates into CASSYSSYSYEQYF.

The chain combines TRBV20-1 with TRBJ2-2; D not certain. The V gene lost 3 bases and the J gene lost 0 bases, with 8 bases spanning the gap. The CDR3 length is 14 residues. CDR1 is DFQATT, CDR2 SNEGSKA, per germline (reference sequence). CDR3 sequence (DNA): TGCAGTGCTAGTCTGGCGGCGAACACCGGGGAGCTGTTTTTT. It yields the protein CSASLAANTGELFF.

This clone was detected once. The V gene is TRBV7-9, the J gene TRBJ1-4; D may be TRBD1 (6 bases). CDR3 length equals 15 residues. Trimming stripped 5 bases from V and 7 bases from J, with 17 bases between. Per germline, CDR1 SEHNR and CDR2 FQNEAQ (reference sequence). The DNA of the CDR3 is TGTGCCAGCAGCCCCCGGGTGGGGGCGGGTGAAAAACTGTTTTTT. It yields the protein CASSPRVGAGEKLFF.

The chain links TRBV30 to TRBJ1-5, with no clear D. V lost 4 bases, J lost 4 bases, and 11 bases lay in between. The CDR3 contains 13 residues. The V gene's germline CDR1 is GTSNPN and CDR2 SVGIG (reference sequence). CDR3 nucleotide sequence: TGTGCCTGGACTGCGGGCTTTAATCAGCCCCAGCATTTT. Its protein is CAWTAGFNQPQHF. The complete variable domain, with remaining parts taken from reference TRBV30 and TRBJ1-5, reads SQTIHQWPATLVQPVGSPLSLECTVEGTSNPNLYWYRQAAGRGLQLLFYSVGIGQISSEVPQNLSASRPQDRQFILSSKKLLLSDSGFYLCAWTAGFNQPQHFGDGTRLSIL.

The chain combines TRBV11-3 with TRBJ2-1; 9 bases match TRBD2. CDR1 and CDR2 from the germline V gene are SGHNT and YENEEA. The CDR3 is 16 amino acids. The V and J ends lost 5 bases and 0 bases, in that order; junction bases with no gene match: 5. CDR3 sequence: CASSPDSGSSYNEQFF. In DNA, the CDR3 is TGTGCCAGCAGCCCGGATAGCGGGAGCTCCTACAATGAGCAGTTCTTC.

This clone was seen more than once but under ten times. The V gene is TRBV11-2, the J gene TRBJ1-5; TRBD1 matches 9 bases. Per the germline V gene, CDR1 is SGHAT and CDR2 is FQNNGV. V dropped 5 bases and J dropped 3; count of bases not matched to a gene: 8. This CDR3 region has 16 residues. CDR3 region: CASSPGTGSHNQPQHF. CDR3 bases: TGTGCCAGCAGCCCAGGGACAGGGTCACACAATCAGCCCCAGCATTTT.

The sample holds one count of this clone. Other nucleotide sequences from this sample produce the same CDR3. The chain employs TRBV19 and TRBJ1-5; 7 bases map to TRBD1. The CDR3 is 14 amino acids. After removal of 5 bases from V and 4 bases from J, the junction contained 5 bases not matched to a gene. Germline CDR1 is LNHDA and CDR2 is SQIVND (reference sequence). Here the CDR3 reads CASSPQQGNQPQHF. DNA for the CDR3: TGTGCCAGTAGTCCCCAACAGGGGAATCAGCCCCAGCATTTT.

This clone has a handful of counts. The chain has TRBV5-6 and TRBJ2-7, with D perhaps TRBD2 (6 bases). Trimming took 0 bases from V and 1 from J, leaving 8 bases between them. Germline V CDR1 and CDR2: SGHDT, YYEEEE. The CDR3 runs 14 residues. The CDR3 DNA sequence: TGTGCCAGCAGCTTGGTTGGGACTTCCTACGAGCAGTACTTC. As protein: CASSLVGTSYEQYF.

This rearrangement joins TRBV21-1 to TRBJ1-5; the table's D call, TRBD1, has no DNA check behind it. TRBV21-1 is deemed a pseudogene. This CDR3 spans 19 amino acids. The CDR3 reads CASSKGRDRGPRSNQPQHF. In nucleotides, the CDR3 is TGTGCCAGCAGCAAAGGCCGGGACAGGGGACCCAGATCCAATCAGCCCCAGCATTTT.

In nucleotides, the CDR3 is TGTGCCAGCAGCTTAAGATCGGGGGGCAAAGAGACCCAGTACTTC. As protein: CASSLRSGGKETQYF. The rearrangement uses TRBV7-9 and TRBJ2-5; TRBD2 might be the D (7 bases). The CDR3 is made up of 15 amino acids. Germline V gives CDR1 SEHNR, CDR2 FQNEAQ (reference sequence). V was clipped by 2 bases and J by 3 bases, with 13 bases between them.

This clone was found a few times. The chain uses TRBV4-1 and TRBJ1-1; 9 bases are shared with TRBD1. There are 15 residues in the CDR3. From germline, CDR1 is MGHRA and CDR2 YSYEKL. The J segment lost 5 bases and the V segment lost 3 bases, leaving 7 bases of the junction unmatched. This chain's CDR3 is CASSHFTGGMTEAFF. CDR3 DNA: TGCGCCAGCAGCCACTTCACAGGGGGCATGACTGAAGCTTTCTTT.

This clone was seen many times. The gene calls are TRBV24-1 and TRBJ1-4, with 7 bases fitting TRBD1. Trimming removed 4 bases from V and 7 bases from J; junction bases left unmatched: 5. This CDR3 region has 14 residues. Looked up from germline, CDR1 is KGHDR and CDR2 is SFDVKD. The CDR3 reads CATSDTGAGEKLFF. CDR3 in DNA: TGTGCCACCAGTGACACAGGGGCGGGTGAAAAACTGTTTTTT.

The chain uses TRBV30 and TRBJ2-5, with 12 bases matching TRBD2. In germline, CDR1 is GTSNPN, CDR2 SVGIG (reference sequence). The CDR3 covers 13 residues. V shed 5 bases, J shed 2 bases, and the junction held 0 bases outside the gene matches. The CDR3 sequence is CAWGLAGQETQYF. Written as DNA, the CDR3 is TGTGCCTGGGGACTAGCGGGACAAGAGACCCAGTACTTC.

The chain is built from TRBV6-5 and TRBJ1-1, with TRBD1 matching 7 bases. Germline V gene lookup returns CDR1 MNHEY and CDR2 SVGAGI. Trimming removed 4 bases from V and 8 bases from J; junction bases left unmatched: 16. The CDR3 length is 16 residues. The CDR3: CASSSLIYGQAIEAFF. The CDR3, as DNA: TGTGCCAGCAGTTCCCTGATTTACGGACAGGCAATCGAAGCTTTCTTT.

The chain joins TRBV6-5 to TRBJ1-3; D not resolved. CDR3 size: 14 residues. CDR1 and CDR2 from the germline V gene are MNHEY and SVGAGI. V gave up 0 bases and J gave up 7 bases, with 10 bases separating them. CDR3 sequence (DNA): TGTGCCAGCAGTTACTCCGAGGGAGGTAACACCATATATTTT. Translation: CASSYSEGGNTIYF.

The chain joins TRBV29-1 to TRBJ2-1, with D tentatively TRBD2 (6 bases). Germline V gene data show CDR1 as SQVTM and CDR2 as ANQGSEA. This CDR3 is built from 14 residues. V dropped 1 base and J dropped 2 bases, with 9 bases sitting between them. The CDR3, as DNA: TGCAGCGTTGAAGGGACTACTACCTACAATGAGCAGTTCTTC. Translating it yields CSVEGTTTYNEQFF.

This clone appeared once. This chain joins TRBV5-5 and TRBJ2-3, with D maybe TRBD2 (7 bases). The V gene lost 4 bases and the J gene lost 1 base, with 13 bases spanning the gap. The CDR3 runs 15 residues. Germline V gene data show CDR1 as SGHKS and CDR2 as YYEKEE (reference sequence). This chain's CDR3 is CASSGGGGGTDTQYF. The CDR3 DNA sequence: TGTGCCAGCAGCGGGGGCGGGGGCGGCACAGATACGCAGTATTTT.

As DNA, the CDR3 is TGTGCCAGTAGTACCTCCGGGAGCATGAACACTGAAGCTTTCTTT. Translation: CASSTSGSMNTEAFF. The chain links TRBV19 to TRBJ1-1; D not resolved. Germline CDR1 LNHDA, CDR2 SQIVND (reference sequence). This CDR3 spans 15 amino acids. The V end lost 4 bases, the J end lost 0 bases, and 12 bases lay between the germline ends.

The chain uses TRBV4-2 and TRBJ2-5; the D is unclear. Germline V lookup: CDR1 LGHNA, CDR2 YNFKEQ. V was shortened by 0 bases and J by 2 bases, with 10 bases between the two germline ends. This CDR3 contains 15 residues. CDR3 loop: CASSQDRTVQETQYF. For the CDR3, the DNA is TGTGCCAGCAGCCAAGATCGAACAGTACAAGAGACCCAGTACTTC.

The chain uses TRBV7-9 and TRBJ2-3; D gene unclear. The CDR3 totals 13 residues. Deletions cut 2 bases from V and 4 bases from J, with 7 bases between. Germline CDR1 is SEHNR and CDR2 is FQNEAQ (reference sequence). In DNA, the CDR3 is TGTGCCAGCAGCTTACTTGGAGCAGATACGCAGTATTTT. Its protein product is CASSLLGADTQYF.

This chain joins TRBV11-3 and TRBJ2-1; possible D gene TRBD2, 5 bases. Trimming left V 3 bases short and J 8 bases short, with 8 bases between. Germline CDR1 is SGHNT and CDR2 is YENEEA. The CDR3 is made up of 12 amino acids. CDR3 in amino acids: CASSLRGHEQFF. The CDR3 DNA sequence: TGTGCCAGCAGCTTGCGAGGGCATGAGCAGTTCTTC.

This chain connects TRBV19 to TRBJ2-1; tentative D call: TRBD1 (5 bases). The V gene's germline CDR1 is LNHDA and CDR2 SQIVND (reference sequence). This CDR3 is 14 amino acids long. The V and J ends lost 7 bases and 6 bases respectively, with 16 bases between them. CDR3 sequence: CASKGLTNLNEQFF. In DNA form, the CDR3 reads TGTGCCAGTAAGGGGCTAACAAACCTCAATGAGCAGTTCTTC.